Following are 3 T cell receptor beta chains from one sample sequenced in a study of CXCR3-negative and CXCR3-positive naive CD8 T cells. cDNA libraries for TRB were generated by 5' RACE incorporating UMI labels. One entry per CDR3 protein, without DNA, is what TCRdb gives after re-calling the 5' RACE reads. The sample table sets out 90,000 to 100,000 distinct CDR3 sequences. Input material: naive CXCR3- CD8+ T cells from blood. Regarding subset: CD45RO-CCR7+CD27+CD95- naive CD8+ T cells lacking CXCR3 (TNR3-). The origin of the receptors is a human donor in good health. Some clones in this sample may be carry-over from other donors' samples.

J is TRBJ2-2 and V is TRBV21-1; no DNA is available, so the TRBD1 call from TCRdb remains unchecked. TRBV21-1 is deemed a pseudogene. The CDR3 spans 17 residues. CDR3 amino acids: CASSPRGLVTNTGGLFF.

The CDR3 protein is CASSFGQSEETQYF. The chain carries TRBV28 and TRBJ2-5. The germline V gene has CDR1 MDHEN and CDR2 SYDVKM. This CDR3 contains 14 residues. Together with reference TRBV28 and TRBJ2-5, the CDR3 gives the full variable domain: DVKVTQSSRYLVKRTGEKVFLECVQDMDHENMFWYRQDPGLGLRLIYFSYDVKMKEKGDIPEGYSVSREKKERFSLILESASTNQTSMYLCASSFGQSEETQYFGPGTRLLVL.

CDR3 sequence: CASSFNTGLAGGLQYF. The chain joins TRBV28 to TRBJ2-4; the D call of TRBD2 rests on TCRdb alone, since no DNA is present to check it. CDR1 is MDHEN, CDR2 SYDVKM, per germline. The CDR3 runs 16 residues.